This section outlines one TCR beta chain sequence together with its context. What it recognizes is unknown. In each sample, about 10^5 TCR templates were assayed. Clones were read by immunoSEQ multiplex PCR, and TCRdb kept only the in-frame ones, dropping some. The data show nearly 85,000 clones, with approximately 90% seen just once and approximately 1.5% held by the top ten. The CDR3 consists of 16 residues. CDR1 is MDHEN and CDR2 is SYDVKM in the germline V gene. V was trimmed by 8 bases and J by 3 bases, leaving 20 bases between them. This entry is derived from a study of siplizumab effects on memory and regulatory T cells. Notes on the study in general: Naive T cells, seemingly more diverse than memory cells, seemed major alloresponse contributors. Mean Treg-derived proportions of mappable alloreactive CD4+ clones were approximately 69% for siplizumab and less than 35% for controls. Tracing alloreactive clones into unstimulated subsets worked for only a minor fraction of them.

Sequenced sample: Tregs sorted from blood. The chain uses TRBV28 and TRBJ1-5, with D tentatively TRBD1 (6 bases). The receptor's source is a human donor in good health. The CDR3 is CASGLLTGLLNQPQHF. CDR3 sequence (DNA): TGTGCCAGCGGGTTGTTAACAGGGCTCCTCAATCAGCCCCAGCATTTT. Complete variable domain (other parts from reference TRBV28 and TRBJ1-5): DVKVTQSSRYLVKRTGEKVFLECVQDMDHENMFWYRQDPGLGLRLIYFSYDVKMKEKGDIPEGYSVSREKKERFSLILESASTNQTSMYLCASGLLTGLLNQPQHFGDGTRLSIL.